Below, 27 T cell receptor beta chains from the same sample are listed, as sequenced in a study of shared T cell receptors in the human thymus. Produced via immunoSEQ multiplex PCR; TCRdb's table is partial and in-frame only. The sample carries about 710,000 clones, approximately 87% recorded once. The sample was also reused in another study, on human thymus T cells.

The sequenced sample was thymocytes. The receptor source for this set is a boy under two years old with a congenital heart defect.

CDR3 in amino acids: CASSTHRISPSYEQYF. The CDR3 nucleotides are TGTGCCAGCAGCACTCACAGGATTAGTCCAAGCTACGAGCAGTACTTC. The rearrangement uses TRBV7-8 and TRBJ2-7; D may be TRBD1 (5 bases). The CDR3 spans 16 residues. The germline V gene encodes CDR1 SGHVS and CDR2 FQNEAQ. Trimming took off 5 bases at V and 3 bases at J, with 20 bases between the two ends.

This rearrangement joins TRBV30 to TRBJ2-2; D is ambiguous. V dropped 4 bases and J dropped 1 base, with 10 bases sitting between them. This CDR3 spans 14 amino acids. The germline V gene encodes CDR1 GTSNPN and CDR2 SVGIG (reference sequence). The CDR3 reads CAWTPRRNTGELFF. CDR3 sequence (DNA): TGTGCCTGGACCCCGAGGAGGAACACCGGGGAGCTGTTTTTT.

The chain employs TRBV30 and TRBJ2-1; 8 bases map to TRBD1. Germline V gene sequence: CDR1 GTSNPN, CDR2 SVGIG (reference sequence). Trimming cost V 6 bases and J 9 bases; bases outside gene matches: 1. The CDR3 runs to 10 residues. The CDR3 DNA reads TGTGCCTGCCAGGGGGCTGAGCAGTTCTTC. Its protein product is CACQGAEQFF.

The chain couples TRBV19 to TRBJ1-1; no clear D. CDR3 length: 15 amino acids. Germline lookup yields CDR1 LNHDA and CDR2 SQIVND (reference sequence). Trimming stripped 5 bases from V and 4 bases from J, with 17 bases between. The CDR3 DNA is TGTGCCAGTAGTGACCGTCGGGGTGATGGCACTGAAGCTTTCTTT. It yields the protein CASSDRRGDGTEAFF.

The CDR3 nucleotides read TGTGCCAGCGCCTCGGGACTAGGGGGCTACGAGCAGTACTTC. Amino acids: CASASGLGGYEQYF. The chain is built from TRBV28 and TRBJ2-7; 8 bases agree with TRBD2. V lost 8 bases to trimming and J lost 3 bases; unmatched junction nucleotides: 9. Germline V CDR1 and CDR2: MDHEN, SYDVKM. This CDR3 is built from 14 residues.

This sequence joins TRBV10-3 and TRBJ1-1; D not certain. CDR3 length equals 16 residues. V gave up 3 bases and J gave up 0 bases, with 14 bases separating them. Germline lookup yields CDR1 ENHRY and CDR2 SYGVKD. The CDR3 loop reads CAISENYSVMNTEAFF. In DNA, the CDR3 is TGTGCCATCAGTGAAAACTACTCAGTAATGAACACTGAAGCTTTCTTT.

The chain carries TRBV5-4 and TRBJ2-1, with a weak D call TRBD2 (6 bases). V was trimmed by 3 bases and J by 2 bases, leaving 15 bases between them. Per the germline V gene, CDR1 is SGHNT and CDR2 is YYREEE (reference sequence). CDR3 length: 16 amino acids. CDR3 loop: CASSCRRDSPYNEQFF. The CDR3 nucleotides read TGTGCCAGCAGCTGTCGACGGGACTCACCCTACAATGAGCAGTTCTTC. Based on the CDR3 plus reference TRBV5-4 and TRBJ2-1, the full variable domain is ETGVTQSPTHLIKTRGQQVTLRCSSQSGHNTVSWYQQALGQGPQFIFQYYREEENGRGNFPPRFSGLQFPNYSSELNVNALELDDSALYLCASSCRRDSPYNEQFFGPGTRLTVL.

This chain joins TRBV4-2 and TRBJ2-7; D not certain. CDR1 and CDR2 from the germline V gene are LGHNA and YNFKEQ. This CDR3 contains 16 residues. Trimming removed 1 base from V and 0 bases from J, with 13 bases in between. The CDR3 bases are TGTGCCAGCAGCCAAGTAGGAGACTCGAGCTCCTACGAGCAGTACTTC. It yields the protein CASSQVGDSSSYEQYF.

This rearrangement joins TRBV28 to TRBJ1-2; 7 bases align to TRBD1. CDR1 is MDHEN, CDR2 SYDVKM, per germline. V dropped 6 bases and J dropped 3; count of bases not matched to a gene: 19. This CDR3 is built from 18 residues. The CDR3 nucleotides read TGTGCCAGCAGCTTAGGCCAGGGGGGCCCCCCGGTCTACTATGGCTACACCTTC. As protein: CASSLGQGGPPVYYGYTF.

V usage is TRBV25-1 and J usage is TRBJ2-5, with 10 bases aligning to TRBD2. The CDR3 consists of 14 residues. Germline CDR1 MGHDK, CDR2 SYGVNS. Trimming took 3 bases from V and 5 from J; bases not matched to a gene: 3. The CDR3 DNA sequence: TGTGCCAGCAGTGAGACTAGCGGGCAGGAGACCCAGTACTTC. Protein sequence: CASSETSGQETQYF.

Here the CDR3 reads CASSLTGGGRELFF. The CDR3 region has the DNA TGTGCCAGCAGCTTAACAGGGGGCGGACGGGAGCTGTTTTTT. The V call is TRBV7-2, the J call TRBJ2-2, with TRBD1 matching 9 bases. Germline CDR1 is SGHTA and CDR2 is FQGNSA. The CDR3 sequence is 14 residues long. V shed 2 bases and J 9 bases; nucleotides not matched to a gene: 4.

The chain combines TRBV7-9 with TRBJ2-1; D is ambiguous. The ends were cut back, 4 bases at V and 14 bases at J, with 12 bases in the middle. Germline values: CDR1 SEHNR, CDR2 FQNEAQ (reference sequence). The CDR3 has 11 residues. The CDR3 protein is CASSSTQAEFF. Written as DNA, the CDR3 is TGTGCCAGCAGCTCTACCCAGGCAGAGTTCTTC. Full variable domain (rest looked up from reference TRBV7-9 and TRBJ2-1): DTGVSQNPRHKITKRGQNVTFRCDPISEHNRLYWYRQTLGQGPEFLTYFQNEAQLEKSRLLSDRFSAERPKGSFSTLEIQRTEQGDSAMYLCASSSTQAEFFGPGTRLTVL.

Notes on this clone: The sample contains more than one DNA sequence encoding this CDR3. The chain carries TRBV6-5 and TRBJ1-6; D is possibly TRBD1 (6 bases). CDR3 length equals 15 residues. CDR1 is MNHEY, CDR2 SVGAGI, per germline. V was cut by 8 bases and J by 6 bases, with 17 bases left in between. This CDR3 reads CASFPSYRVNSPLHF. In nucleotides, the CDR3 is TGTGCCAGCTTTCCCAGCTACAGGGTTAATTCACCCCTCCACTTT.

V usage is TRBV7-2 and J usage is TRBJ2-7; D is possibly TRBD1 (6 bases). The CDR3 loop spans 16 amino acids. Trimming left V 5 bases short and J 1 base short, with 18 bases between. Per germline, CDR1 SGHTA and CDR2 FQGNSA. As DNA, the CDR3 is TGTGCCAGCAGCCGGCGTAGGGGGAAGGTGTCCTACGAGCAGTACTTC. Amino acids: CASSRRRGKVSYEQYF.

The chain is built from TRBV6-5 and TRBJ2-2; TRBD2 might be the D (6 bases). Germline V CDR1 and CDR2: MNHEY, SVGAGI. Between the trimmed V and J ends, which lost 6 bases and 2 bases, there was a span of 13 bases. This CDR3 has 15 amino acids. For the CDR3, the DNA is TGTGCCAGCAGCACCGGGACTTACAACACCGGGGAGCTGTTTTTT. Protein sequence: CASSTGTYNTGELFF.

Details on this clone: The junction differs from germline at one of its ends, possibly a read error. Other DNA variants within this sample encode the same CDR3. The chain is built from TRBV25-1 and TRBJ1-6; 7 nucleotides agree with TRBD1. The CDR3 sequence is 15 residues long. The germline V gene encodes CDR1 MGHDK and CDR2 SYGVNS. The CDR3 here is CASSESQGPHSPLHF. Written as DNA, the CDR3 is TGTGCCAGCAGTGAATCACAGGGGCCGCATTCCCCCCTCCACTTT.

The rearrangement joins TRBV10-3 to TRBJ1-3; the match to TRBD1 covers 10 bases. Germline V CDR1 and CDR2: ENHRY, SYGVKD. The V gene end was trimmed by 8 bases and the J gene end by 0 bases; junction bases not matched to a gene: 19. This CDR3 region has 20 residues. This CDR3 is CAISPFDRGPLSCSGNTIYF. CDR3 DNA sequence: TGTGCCATCTCACCCTTTGACAGGGGGCCTCTTTCCTGCTCTGGAAACACCATATATTTT.

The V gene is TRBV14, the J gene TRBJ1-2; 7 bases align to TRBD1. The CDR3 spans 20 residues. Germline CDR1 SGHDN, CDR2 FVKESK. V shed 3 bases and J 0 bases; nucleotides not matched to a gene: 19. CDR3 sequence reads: CASSQKPVTGRPFSNYGYTF. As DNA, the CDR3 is TGTGCCAGCAGCCAGAAGCCAGTGACAGGGCGACCCTTCTCTAACTATGGCTACACCTTC.

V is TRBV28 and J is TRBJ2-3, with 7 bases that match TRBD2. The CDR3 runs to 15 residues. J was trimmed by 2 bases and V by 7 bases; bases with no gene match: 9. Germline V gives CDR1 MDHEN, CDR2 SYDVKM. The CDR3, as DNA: TGTGCCAGCACCTCCCCCGCGGGAGCCACAGATACGCAGTATTTT. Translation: CASTSPAGATDTQYF.

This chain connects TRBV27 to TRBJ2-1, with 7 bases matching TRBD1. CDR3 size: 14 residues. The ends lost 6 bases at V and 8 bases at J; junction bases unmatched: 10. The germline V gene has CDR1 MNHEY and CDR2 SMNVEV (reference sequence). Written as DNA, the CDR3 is TGTGCCAGCAGACTAAGGTTAGGGGGCTATGAGCAGTTCTTC. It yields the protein CASRLRLGGYEQFF.

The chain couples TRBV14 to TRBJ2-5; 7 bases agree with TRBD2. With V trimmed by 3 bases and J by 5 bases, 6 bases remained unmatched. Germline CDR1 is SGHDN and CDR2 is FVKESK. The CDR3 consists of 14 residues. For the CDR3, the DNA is TGTGCCAGCAGCCAGGGAGGGGCGGGCGAGACCCAGTACTTC. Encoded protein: CASSQGGAGETQYF.

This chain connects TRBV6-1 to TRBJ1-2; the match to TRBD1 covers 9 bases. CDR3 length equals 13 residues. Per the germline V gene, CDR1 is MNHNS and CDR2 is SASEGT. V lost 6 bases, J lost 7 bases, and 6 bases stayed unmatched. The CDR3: CASRPGQGLGYTF. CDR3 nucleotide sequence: TGTGCCAGCAGGCCGGGACAGGGACTTGGCTACACCTTC.

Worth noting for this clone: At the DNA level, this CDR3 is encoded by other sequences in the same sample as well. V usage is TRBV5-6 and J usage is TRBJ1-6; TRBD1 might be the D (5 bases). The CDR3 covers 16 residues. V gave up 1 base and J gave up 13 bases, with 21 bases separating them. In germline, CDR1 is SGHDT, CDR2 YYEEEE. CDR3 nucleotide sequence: TGTGCCAGCAGCTTGCAGGCCAGGGAAAGGACATCCCCCCTCCACTTT. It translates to CASSLQARERTSPLHF.

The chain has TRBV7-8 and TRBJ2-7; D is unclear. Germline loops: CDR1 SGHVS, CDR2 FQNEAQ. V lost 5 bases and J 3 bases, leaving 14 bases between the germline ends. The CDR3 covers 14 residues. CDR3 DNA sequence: TGTGCCAGCAGCCCATTCGCGGCCGGCTACGAGCAGTACTTC. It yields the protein CASSPFAAGYEQYF. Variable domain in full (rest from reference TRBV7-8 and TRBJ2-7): GAGVSQSPRYKVAKRGQDVALRCDPISGHVSLFWYQQALGQGPEFLTYFQNEAQLDKSGLPSDRFFAERPEGSVSTLKIQRTQQEDSAVYLCASSPFAAGYEQYFGPGTRLTVT.

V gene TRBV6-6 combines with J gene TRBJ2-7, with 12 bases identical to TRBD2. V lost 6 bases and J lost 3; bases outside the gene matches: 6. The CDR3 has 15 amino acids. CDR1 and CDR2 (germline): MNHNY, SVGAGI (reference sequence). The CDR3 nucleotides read TGTGCCAGCAGACCCGGACTAGCGGGGTTCTACGAGCAGTACTTC. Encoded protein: CASRPGLAGFYEQYF.

The CDR3 reads CASSFGEGRSYNEQFF. The DNA of the CDR3 is TGTGCCAGCAGCTTTGGGGAGGGGCGCTCCTACAATGAGCAGTTCTTC. The gene calls are TRBV11-2 and TRBJ2-1, with TRBD2 matching over 7 bases. The CDR3 runs to 16 residues. The V gene end was trimmed by 3 bases and the J gene end by 0 bases; junction bases not matched to a gene: 5. The germline V gene encodes CDR1 SGHAT and CDR2 FQNNGV.

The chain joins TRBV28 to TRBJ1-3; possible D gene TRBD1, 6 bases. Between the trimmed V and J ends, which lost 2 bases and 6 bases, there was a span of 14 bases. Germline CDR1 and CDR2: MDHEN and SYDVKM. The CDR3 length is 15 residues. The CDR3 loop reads CASSLSAGVLNTIYF. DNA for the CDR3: TGTGCCAGCAGTTTAAGTGCAGGGGTACTAAACACCATATATTTT.